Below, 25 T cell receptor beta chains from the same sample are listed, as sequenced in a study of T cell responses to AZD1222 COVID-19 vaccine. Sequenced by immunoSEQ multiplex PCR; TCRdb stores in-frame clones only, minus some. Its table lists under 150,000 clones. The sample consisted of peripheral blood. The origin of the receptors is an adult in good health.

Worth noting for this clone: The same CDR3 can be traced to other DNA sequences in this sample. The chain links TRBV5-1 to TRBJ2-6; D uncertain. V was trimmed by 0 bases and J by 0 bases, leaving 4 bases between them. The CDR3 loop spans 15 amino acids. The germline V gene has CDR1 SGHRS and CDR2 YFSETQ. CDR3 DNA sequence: TGCGCCAGCAGCTTGGGGACCTCTGGGGCCAACGTCCTGACTTTC. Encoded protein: CASSLGTSGANVLTF.

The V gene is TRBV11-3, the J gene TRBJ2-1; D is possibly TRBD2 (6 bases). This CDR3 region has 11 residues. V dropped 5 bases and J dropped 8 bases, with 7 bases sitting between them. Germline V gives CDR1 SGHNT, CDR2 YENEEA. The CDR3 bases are TGTGCCAGCAGCCCGGGAGATGAGCAGTTCTTC. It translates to CASSPGDEQFF. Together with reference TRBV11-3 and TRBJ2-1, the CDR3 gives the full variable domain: EAGVVQSPRYKIIEKKQPVAFWCNPISGHNTLYWYLQNLGQGPELLIRYENEEAVDDSQLPKDRFSAERLKGVDSTLKIQPAELGDSAVYLCASSPGDEQFFGPGTRLTVL.

The CDR3 spells CASSFTGAQPQHF. Here the CDR3 DNA reads TGTGCCAGCAGCTTTACAGGGGCTCAGCCCCAGCATTTT. The V and J genes are TRBV5-5 and TRBJ1-5; 7 positions match TRBD1. CDR3 length equals 13 residues. CDR1 and CDR2 from the germline V gene are SGHKS and YYEKEE (reference sequence). J gave up 6 bases and V 2 bases, and 2 bases lay outside the gene matches. Full variable domain (rest looked up from reference TRBV5-5 and TRBJ1-5): DAGVTQSPTHLIKTRGQQVTLRCSPISGHKSVSWYQQVLGQGPQFIFQYYEKEERGRGNFPDRFSARQFPNYSSELNVNALLLGDSALYLCASSFTGAQPQHFGDGTRLSIL.

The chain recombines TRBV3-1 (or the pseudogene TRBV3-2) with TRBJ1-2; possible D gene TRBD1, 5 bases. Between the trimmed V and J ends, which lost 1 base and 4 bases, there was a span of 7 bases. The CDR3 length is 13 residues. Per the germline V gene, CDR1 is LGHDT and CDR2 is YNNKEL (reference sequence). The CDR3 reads CASSQAGTYGYTF. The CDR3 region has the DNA TGTGCCAGCAGCCAAGCCGGGACCTATGGCTACACCTTC.

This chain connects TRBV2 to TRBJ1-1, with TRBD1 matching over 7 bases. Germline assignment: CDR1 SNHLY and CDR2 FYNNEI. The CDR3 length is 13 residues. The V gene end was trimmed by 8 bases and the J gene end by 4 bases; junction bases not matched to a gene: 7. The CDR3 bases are TGTGCCAGCGGCAGACAGGGACCCACTGAAGCTTTCTTT. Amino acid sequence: CASGRQGPTEAFF.

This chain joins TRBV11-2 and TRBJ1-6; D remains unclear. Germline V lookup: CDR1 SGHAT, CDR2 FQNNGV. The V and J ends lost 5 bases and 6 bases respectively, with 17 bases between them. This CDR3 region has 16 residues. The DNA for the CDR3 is TGTGCCAGCAGCCCTCCTTTGGGCGATGGTAATTCACCCCTCCACTTT. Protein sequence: CASSPPLGDGNSPLHF.

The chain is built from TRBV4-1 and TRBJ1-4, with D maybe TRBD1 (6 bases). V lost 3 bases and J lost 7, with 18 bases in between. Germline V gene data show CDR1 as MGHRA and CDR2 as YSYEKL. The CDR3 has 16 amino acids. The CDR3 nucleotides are TGCGCCAGCAGCCAGGATTACAGGGAGGGGATTGAAAAACTGTTTTTT. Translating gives CASSQDYREGIEKLFF.

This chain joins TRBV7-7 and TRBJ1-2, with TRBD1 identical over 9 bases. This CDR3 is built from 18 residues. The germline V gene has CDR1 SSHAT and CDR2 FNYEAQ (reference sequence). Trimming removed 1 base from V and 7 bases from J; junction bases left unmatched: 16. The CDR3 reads CASSLVGQGIVVAVGYTF. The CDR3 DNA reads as TGTGCCAGCAGCTTAGTGGGACAGGGAATCGTCGTAGCGGTTGGCTACACCTTC.

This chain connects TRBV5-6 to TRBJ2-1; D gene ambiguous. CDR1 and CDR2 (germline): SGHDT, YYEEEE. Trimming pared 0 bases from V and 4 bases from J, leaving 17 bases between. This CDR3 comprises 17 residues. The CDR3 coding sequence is TGTGCCAGCAGCTTGGGCTTCCGAGAGATGAATTACAATGAGCAGTTCTTC. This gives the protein CASSLGFREMNYNEQFF.

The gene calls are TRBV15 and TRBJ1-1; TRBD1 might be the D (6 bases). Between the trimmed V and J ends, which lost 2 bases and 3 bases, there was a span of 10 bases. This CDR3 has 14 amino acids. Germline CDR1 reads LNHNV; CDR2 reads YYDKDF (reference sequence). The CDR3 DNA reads TGTGCCACCAGCAGACAGGGGCCTTACACTGAAGCTTTCTTT. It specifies CATSRQGPYTEAFF.

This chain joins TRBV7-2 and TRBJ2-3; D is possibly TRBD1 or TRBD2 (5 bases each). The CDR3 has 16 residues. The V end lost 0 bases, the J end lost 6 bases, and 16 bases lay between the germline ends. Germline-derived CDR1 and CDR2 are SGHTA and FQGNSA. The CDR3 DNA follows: TGTGCCAGCAGCTTAGCGCCGGGCCAGGGAGCCGATACGCAGTATTTT. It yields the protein CASSLAPGQGADTQYF.

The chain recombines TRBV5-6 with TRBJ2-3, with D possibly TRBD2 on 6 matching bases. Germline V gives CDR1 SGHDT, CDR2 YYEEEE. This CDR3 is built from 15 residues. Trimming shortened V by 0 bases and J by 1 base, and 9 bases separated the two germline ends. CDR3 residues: CASSLGDWGTDTQYF. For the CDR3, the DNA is TGTGCCAGCAGCTTGGGGGACTGGGGCACAGATACGCAGTATTTT. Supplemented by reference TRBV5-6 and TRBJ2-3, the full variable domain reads DAGVTQSPTHLIKTRGQQVTLRCSPKSGHDTVSWYQQALGQGPQFIFQYYEEEERQRGNFPDRFSGHQFPNYSSELNVNALLLGDSALYLCASSLGDWGTDTQYFGPGTRLTVL.

CDR3 sequence (DNA): TGTGCCAGCTCACCAAATACTGGGTGGAGCTCCTACGAGCAGTACTTC. The encoded protein is CASSPNTGWSSYEQYF. The chain uses TRBV18 and TRBJ2-7; D unclear. Deletions cut 2 bases from V and 0 bases from J, with 14 bases between. The CDR3 is 16 amino acids. Germline V gives CDR1 KGHSH, CDR2 LQKENI.

The CDR3 DNA reads as TGTGCCAGCACCTCGGGGGTTGGCGAGCAGTACTTC. This encodes CASTSGVGEQYF. This sequence joins TRBV6-5 and TRBJ2-7; D may be TRBD2 (6 bases). The CDR3 is made up of 12 amino acids. Deletions cut 7 bases from V and 6 bases from J, with 13 bases between. The V gene's germline CDR1 is MNHEY and CDR2 SVGAGI.

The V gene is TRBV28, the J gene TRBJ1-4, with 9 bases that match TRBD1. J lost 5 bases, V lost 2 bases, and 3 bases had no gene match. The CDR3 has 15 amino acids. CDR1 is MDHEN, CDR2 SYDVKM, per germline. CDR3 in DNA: TGTGCCAGCAGTTTAATCGGGACAGGGAATGAAAAACTGTTTTTT. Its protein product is CASSLIGTGNEKLFF. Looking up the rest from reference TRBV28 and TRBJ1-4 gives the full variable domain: DVKVTQSSRYLVKRTGEKVFLECVQDMDHENMFWYRQDPGLGLRLIYFSYDVKMKEKGDIPEGYSVSREKKERFSLILESASTNQTSMYLCASSLIGTGNEKLFFGSGTQLSVL.

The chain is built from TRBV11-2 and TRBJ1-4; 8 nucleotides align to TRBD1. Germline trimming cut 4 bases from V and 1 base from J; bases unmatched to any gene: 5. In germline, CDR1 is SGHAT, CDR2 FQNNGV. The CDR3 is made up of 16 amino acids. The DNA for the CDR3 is TGTGCCAGCAGCTCCGGACAGGGAGTAACTAATGAAAAACTGTTTTTT. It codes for CASSSGQGVTNEKLFF.

The CDR3 here is CASSTRREGNSPLHF. In DNA form, the CDR3 reads TGTGCCAGCAGCACCCGTCGGGAGGGGAATTCACCCCTCCACTTT. The rearrangement uses TRBV9 and TRBJ1-6, with D perhaps TRBD1 (5 bases). V lost 4 bases and J lost 7, with 15 bases in between. Looked up from germline, CDR1 is SGDLS and CDR2 is YYNGEE. This CDR3 is 15 amino acids long. Supplemented by reference TRBV9 and TRBJ1-6, the full variable domain reads DSGVTQTPKHLITATGQRVTLRCSPRSGDLSVYWYQQSLDQGLQFLIQYYNGEERAKGNILERFSAQQFPDLHSELNLSSLELGDSALYFCASSTRREGNSPLHFGNGTRLTVT.

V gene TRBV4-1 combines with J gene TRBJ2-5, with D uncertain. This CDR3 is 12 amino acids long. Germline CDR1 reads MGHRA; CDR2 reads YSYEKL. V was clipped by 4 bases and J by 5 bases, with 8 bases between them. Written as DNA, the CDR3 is TGCGCCAGCAGCCCGAATCTCGAGACCCAGTACTTC. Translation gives CASSPNLETQYF.

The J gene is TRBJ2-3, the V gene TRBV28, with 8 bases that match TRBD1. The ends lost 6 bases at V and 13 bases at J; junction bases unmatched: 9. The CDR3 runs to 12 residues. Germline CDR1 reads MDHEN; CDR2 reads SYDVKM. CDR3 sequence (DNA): TGTGCCAGCAGCCGACAGGGGCCAAGGGAGTATTTT. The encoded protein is CASSRQGPREYF.

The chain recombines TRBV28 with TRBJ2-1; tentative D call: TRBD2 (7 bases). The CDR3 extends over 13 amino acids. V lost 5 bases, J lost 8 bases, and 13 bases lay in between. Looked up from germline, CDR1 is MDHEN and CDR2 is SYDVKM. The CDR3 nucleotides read TGTGCCAGCAGTGTTCGGGGGGCGTATGAGCAGTTCTTC. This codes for CASSVRGAYEQFF.

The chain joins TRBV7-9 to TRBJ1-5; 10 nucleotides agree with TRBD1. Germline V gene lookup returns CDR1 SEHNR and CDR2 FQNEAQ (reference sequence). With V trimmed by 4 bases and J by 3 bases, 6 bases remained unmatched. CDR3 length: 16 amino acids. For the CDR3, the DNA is TGTGCCAGCAGCTCGGGACAGGGGAATTACAATCAGCCCCAGCATTTT. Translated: CASSSGQGNYNQPQHF.

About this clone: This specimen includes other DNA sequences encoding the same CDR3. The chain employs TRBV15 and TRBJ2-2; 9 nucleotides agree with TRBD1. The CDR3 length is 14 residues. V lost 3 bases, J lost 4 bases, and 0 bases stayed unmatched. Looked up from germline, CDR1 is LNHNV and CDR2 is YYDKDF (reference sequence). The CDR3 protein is CATSRDRGTGELFF. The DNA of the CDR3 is TGTGCCACCAGCAGGGACAGGGGCACCGGGGAGCTGTTTTTT.

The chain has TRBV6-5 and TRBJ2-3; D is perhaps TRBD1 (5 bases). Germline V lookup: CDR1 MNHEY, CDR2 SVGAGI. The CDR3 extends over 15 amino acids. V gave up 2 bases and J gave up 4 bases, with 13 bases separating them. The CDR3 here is CASSYQGRPPDTQYF. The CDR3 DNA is TGTGCCAGCAGTTACCAGGGAAGGCCCCCAGATACGCAGTATTTT.

CDR3 in DNA: TGTGCCAGCAGCCAAGCGGCCCGAGAGACAAGGGAGCAGTACTTC. Its protein is CASSQAARETREQYF. The rearrangement links TRBV3-1 (or the pseudogene TRBV3-2) to TRBJ2-7; D ambiguous. Germline V gene data show CDR1 as LGHDT and CDR2 as YNNKEL (reference sequence). The CDR3 length is 15 residues. Trimming stripped 1 base from V and 7 bases from J, with 17 bases between.

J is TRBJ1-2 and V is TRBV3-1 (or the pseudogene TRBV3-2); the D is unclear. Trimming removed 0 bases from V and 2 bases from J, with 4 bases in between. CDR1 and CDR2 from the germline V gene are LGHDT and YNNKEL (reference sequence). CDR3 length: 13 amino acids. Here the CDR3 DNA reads TGTGCCAGCAGCCAAGAGGTCAACTATGGCTACACCTTC. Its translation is CASSQEVNYGYTF.